The clone carrying this T cell receptor (beta chain) was recorded a few times. This specimen comes from a study of T-cell reconstitution after alpha-beta-depleted transplantation in children. The TCRbeta library was prepared with unique molecular identifiers. TCRdb reprocessed the PCR reads via MiXCR and lists one record per CDR3 protein. The table shows almost 500,000 distinct CDR3 sequences, with about 12% occurring only once. The germline V gene encodes CDR1 SGHTA and CDR2 FQGNSA. J was trimmed by 0 bases and V by 6 bases; bases with no gene match: 8. The CDR3 totals 16 residues. This receptor was identified in a human donor who donated a stem cell graft to a child with combined immunodeficiency. This chain links TRBV7-2 with TRBJ2-1; 7 bases fit TRBD2. This specimen consisted of PBMCs from the stem cell graft donor, obtained from the stem cell graft. The CDR3 here is CASRPGTGGSYNEQFF. CDR3 DNA: TGTGCCAGCAGACCGGGGACGGGGGGCTCCTACAATGAGCAGTTCTTC.